This passage covers 7 T cell receptor beta chains from one sample sequenced in a study of blood T cells in healthy people across ages. Combining a sample-barcoded 5' primer with a J-beta primer mix, a second PCR ran for about 7 to 11 cycles. Via MiXCR, TCRdb re-called the 5' RACE reads, giving one row per CDR3 protein. The profile shows about 900,000 distinct CDR3 sequences, about 62% of them singletons. Material for sequencing was blood. The receptors originated from a man aged 25 to 45 in good health.

The V and J genes are TRBV4-1 and TRBJ2-1; unclear D gene. The CDR3 consists of 19 residues. Germline V gene sequence: CDR1 MGHRA, CDR2 YSYEKL. The V gene lost 0 bases and the J gene lost 6 bases, with 24 bases spanning the gap. The CDR3 sequence: CASSQDEGRSRLRLNEQFF. Here the CDR3 DNA reads TGCGCCAGCAGCCAAGATGAAGGACGGAGCCGGCTTCGACTCAATGAGCAGTTCTTC.

The chain joins TRBV7-2 to TRBJ1-6; 11 nucleotides align to TRBD1. The CDR3 is 17 residues long. Germline CDR1 and CDR2: SGHTA and FQGNSA. The ends lost 5 bases at V and 10 bases at J; junction bases unmatched: 13. CDR3 protein: CASSPGQGAVIRSPLHF. CDR3 nucleotides: TGTGCCAGCAGCCCCGGACAGGGGGCTGTCATAAGATCACCCCTCCACTTT.

This clonotype was picked up one time. The rearrangement joins TRBV12-3 or TRBV12-4 to TRBJ1-1, with D unclear. The CDR3 is 13 amino acids. V lost 6 bases to trimming and J lost 7 bases, with 15 bases between them. The CDR3 here is CASSRFGLSEAFF. The DNA for the CDR3 is TGTGCCAGCAGCCGGTTTGGTTTAAGTGAAGCTTTCTTT.

The rearrangement links TRBV28 to TRBJ2-7; D might be TRBD1 (5 bases). The length of the CDR3 is 14 residues. V was cut by 6 bases and J by 0 bases, with 12 bases left in between. Looked up from germline, CDR1 is MDHEN and CDR2 is SYDVKM. The CDR3 spells CASRLRGSSYEQYF. CDR3 DNA sequence: TGTGCCAGCAGACTTAGGGGTTCCTCCTACGAGCAGTACTTC.

At least ten counts were recorded for this clonotype. The chain uses TRBV30 and TRBJ2-2, with 7 nucleotides matching TRBD1. Germline V gives CDR1 GTSNPN, CDR2 SVGIG (reference sequence). After removal of 4 bases from V and 3 bases from J, the junction contained 8 bases not matched to a gene. The CDR3 sequence is 15 residues long. The CDR3 DNA reads as TGTGCCTGGAAGAACGGACAGGTTGACACCGGGGAGCTGTTTTTT. As protein: CAWKNGQVDTGELFF.

The gene calls are TRBV6-1 and TRBJ2-7, with D perhaps TRBD1 (5 bases). Germline-derived CDR1 and CDR2 are MNHNS and SASEGT. The ends were cut back, 7 bases at V and 3 bases at J, with 22 bases in the middle. CDR3 length equals 16 residues. The CDR3 nucleotides are TGTGCCAGCACTCGTGGGAAGGGGCTAAGGGACTACGAGCAGTACTTC. Translating gives CASTRGKGLRDYEQYF.

The sample holds one count of this clonotype. The chain has TRBV6-6 and TRBJ2-1; weak D call: TRBD2 (5 bases). The CDR3 runs 15 residues. Germline-derived CDR1 and CDR2 are MNHNY and SVGAGI (reference sequence). V shed 2 bases and J shed 2 bases, with 10 bases lying between them. The CDR3 bases are TGTGCCAGCAGTTACGAGGGTATCCCCTACAATGAGCAGTTCTTC. It yields the protein CASSYEGIPYNEQFF.